These 17 T cell receptor beta chains came from one sample sequenced in a study of T cell clusters in autoimmune cytopenias. TRB rearrangements were amplified by touch-down multiplex PCR with mixed TRB-A/B primers. TCRdb re-called the multiplex PCR reads, yielding one record per CDR3 amino acid sequence without DNA. The sample data list 5,500 to 6,500 distinct CDR3 sequences. Each sample's input was roughly 250 ng genomic DNA, some 40,000 genome equivalents. The specimen was peripheral blood. The receptors shown here come from a human donor with an autoimmune cytopenia or autoimmune hepatitis (not recorded which).

This clonotype is classed as medium-sized by frequency. The chain is built from TRBV18 and TRBJ1-6; TCRdb returns TRBD1, unconfirmable since there is no DNA. The CDR3 totals 16 residues. The germline V gene has CDR1 KGHSH and CDR2 LQKENI. CDR3 residues: CASSPRQGSLGSPLHF.

This chain uses TRBV6-2 or TRBV6-3 with TRBJ2-5. In germline, CDR1 is MNHEY, CDR2 SVGEGT. The length of the CDR3 is 12 residues. The CDR3 loop is CASSLVRETQYF.

Frequency places this clonotype as medium-sized (0.01 to 0.1%). V gene TRBV5-6 combines with J gene TRBJ2-7; absent DNA, TCRdb's TRBD2 call cannot be checked. Per the germline V gene, CDR1 is SGHDT and CDR2 is YYEEEE. The CDR3 is 12 residues long. This CDR3 reads CASSPGLTEQYF.

The rearrangement links TRBV20-1 to TRBJ1-2; TCRdb reports TRBD1, a call that lacks DNA to check it against. Per the germline V gene, CDR1 is DFQATT and CDR2 is SNEGSKA (reference sequence). The CDR3 runs 16 residues. This CDR3 reads CSAGHRGGTRDYGYTF.

The J gene is TRBJ2-3, the V gene TRBV11-2; TCRdb indicates TRBD2, and absent DNA this call remains unverified. Germline V CDR1 and CDR2: SGHAT, FQNNGV. CDR3 length equals 17 residues. The CDR3 reads CASSQWLALESTDTQYF.

The gene calls are TRBV7-2 and TRBJ1-5; TCRdb proposes TRBD1, but this gene call is untestable without DNA. The CDR3 is 13 amino acids. Germline CDR1 and CDR2: SGHTA and FQGNSA. The CDR3 here is CASSLRGNQPQHF.

The chain joins TRBV4-3 to TRBJ1-2. Germline V gene data show CDR1 as LGHNA and CDR2 as YSLEER. This CDR3 has 12 residues. The CDR3 reads CASSQDRHGYTF.

Its frequency marks this clonotype as medium-sized. This chain joins TRBV27 and TRBJ2-1; TCRdb proposes TRBD1, but this gene call is untestable without DNA. The CDR3 loop spans 16 amino acids. From germline, CDR1 is MNHEY and CDR2 SMNVEV (reference sequence). The CDR3 loop is CASSLSLAGVLERQFF.

This clonotype shows up as medium-sized (0.01 to 0.1%) by frequency. The rearrangement links TRBV7-9 to TRBJ2-5; the D call from TCRdb, TRBD2, cannot be confirmed without DNA. This CDR3 spans 13 amino acids. In germline, CDR1 is SEHNR, CDR2 FQNEAQ (reference sequence). The CDR3 reads CASSLVPPETQYF.

The chain is built from TRBV14 and TRBJ1-2. Germline loops: CDR1 SGHDN, CDR2 FVKESK. The CDR3 spans 17 residues. CDR3 region: CASSQDRARGVSYGYTF.

The rearrangement uses TRBV7-2 and TRBJ2-5; TCRdb calls TRBD2, which cannot be checked without DNA. Germline V gives CDR1 SGHTA, CDR2 FQGNSA. This CDR3 contains 15 residues. The CDR3 protein is CASSLTSGGQETQYF.

Considering frequency, this clonotype is medium-sized. CDR3: CASSSPYQASTGELFF. The J gene is TRBJ2-2, the V gene TRBV19; TCRdb proposes TRBD1, but this gene call is untestable without DNA. Per germline, CDR1 LNHDA and CDR2 SQIVND (reference sequence). The CDR3 is 16 residues long.

The chain uses TRBV30 and TRBJ1-4; no DNA is available, so the TRBD1 call from TCRdb remains unchecked. This CDR3 spans 13 amino acids. Germline values: CDR1 GTSNPN, CDR2 SVGIG (reference sequence). The CDR3 sequence is CAWSPRQREKLFF.

This clonotype is medium-sized (0.01 to 0.1%) by frequency. The chain employs TRBV6-2 or TRBV6-3 and TRBJ1-1. The CDR3 is 15 amino acids. In germline, CDR1 is MNHEY, CDR2 SVGEGT. This chain's CDR3 is CASRPANTVVTEAFF.

The chain links TRBV7-2 to TRBJ2-2. Germline assignment: CDR1 SGHTA and CDR2 FQGNSA. This CDR3 comprises 14 residues. The CDR3 sequence is CASSLVQGSGELFF.

This chain uses TRBV4-2 with TRBJ1-2; no DNA is available, so the TRBD1 call from TCRdb remains unchecked. CDR1 and CDR2 from the germline V gene are LGHNA and YNFKEQ. The CDR3 length is 14 residues. Here the CDR3 reads CASSQVDRVDGYTF.

This clonotype registers medium-sized (0.01 to 0.1%) by frequency. The chain's CDR3 is CASTVTRGDRPNQGKLFF. This chain uses TRBV6-5 with TRBJ1-4; the TRBD1 assignment by TCRdb is unverifiable without DNA. The CDR3 runs 18 residues. CDR1 is MNHEY and CDR2 is SVGAGI in the germline V gene.